This TCR beta chain was retrieved from a study of cytomegalovirus exposure and HLA in healthy donors (dated by TCRdb to about 2017). Regarding the complete study: An earlier analysis of about 530 of the donors reported 276 Gb of sequence data and some 110 million unique TCR beta sequences obtained from approximately 180 million T cells. Around 300 gigabases of sequencing data and tens of millions of unique TCR sequences were included in an early release covering 550 to 650 HLA-typed donors. Of the 350 to 450 genotyped donors, roughly 76% were placed in the genetic ancestry cluster associated with self-reported Caucasian donors. The aim of the study was to test whether cataloging public T cell receptors could identify signatures of past pathogen exposure. The T cell repertoires of under 700 subjects were profiled by immunosequencing and related to cytomegalovirus serostatus. Besides the first cohort of around 670 subjects, a separate validation cohort made up of 120 different subjects was used. High-throughput TCR immunosequencing, statistical association of individual TCRs with disease status, and machine learning were combined to predict cytomegalovirus infection status. A later analysis re-examined previously published TCR beta repertoires from more than 600 donors and added high-resolution HLA genotyping to investigate patterns of TCR occurrence. Rather than using new phenotypic data, the later analysis identified candidate immune exposures from TCR beta sequences and from how often those sequences occurred across donors. An earlier analysis of some 500 of the donors used high-throughput TCR beta sequencing to judge whether each TCR beta V gene segment behaved as functional or pseudogenic. Alongside the repertoire data, information on donor age, sex, ethnicity and CMV serostatus was compiled. In a later genetic analysis, genome-wide SNP genotypes for 398 of the 666 donors were used, and that subset was treated as a discovery cohort. Every repertoire in the discovery cohort had been generated on one and the same sequencing platform. Class I and class II HLA loci were covered by the typing at four-digit resolution. The number of donors typed differed by locus, with about 620-630 for A, B, C, DRB1 and DQB1, around 500 for DQA1, approximately 570 for DPA1, and 472 for DPB1. About five DR-DQ haplotypes were handled as single units for association and clustering, since linkage in the cohort was strong. Among roughly 400 genotyped donors of the cohort, an average of approximately 240,000 unique TCR beta nucleotide sequences were sequenced per donor, around 18% of them non-productive.

In total, 666 healthy bone marrow donors made up the cohort. At the time of sampling, every cohort member was nominally healthy, though immune exposures that went unrecorded were likely present. The donor tested CMV seronegative and was one of the 352 seronegative cohort members. Each donor provided a peripheral blood sample, and peripheral blood mononuclear cells were used for TCR beta sequencing. Genomic DNA extraction from the blood cell samples was performed with the Qiagen DNeasy Blood Extraction Kit. Relative to germline, V is missing 5 bases and J is missing 4 bases, with 6 bases of the junction outside any gene match. The CDR3 sequence holds 15 residues, the cysteine and phenylalanine included. Just the 45-base CDR3 DNA is kept, in frame starting at base 1. Taken from the germline V gene, the CDR1 and CDR2 loops are SGHVS and FQNEAQ. Receptors were amplified or captured by the immunoSEQ multiplex PCR assay. For the multiplex PCR, a mixture combining 60 forward primers for TCR Vbeta segments and 13 reverse primers for TCR Jbeta segments was used. The CDR3 region of rearranged TCR beta genes was amplified from genomic DNA by a multiplex PCR assay. On the Illumina HiSeq System, the amplified TCR beta libraries were sequenced as 87-base-pair reads. As for the authors' bioinformatics: Across the 666 repertoires, a later analysis counted 80 million or so unique TCR beta chains, approximately 10 million of which were shared by at least two donors. To remove PCR and sequencing errors, raw reads were error-corrected and collapsed into unique sequences using a nearest-neighbor algorithm that merged closely related sequences. To assign V, D and J gene segments, CDR3 sequences were aligned to IMGT reference sequences. For a sequence to be retained, a match of at least six nucleotides to both a V gene segment and a J gene segment was required. Rearrangements were called productive when the CDR3 lacked stop codons and stayed in frame with V and J; all others were non-productive. CDR3 was defined according to IMGT convention as the region running from the second conserved V-encoded cysteine to the conserved J-encoded phenylalanine. The earlier analysis of approximately 500 of the donors excluded sequences that lacked an unambiguous match to a single V gene segment. An earlier analysis of several hundred of the donors classified V segments as functional when productive rearrangements were above 56.7% and as segregating when the standard deviation between donors was above 5%. A statistical classification framework was built for diagnosing cytomegalovirus status from the catalog of TCR beta chain sequences. V and J gene assignment, in a later analysis, came from comparing TCR nucleotide sequences with IMGT/GENE-DB human TR gene sequences. In a later analysis, CDR3 sequences and most-parsimonious VDJ recombination scenarios were assigned using the TCRdist pipeline. In a later analysis, every TCR beta chain was defined by the combination of its CDR3 amino acid sequence and its V-gene family, and reads without a unique V-gene family were dropped. A later analysis removed several hundred highly shared, low-generation-probability nucleotide sequences to deal with suspected cross-contamination and a sequencing artifact. For each public chain, a later analysis derived a clonal expansion index from normalized ranks of inferred template counts within each repertoire. Generation probabilities in a later analysis came from a VDJ recombination model fitted to out-of-frame rearrangements, and those results were checked against IGoR. In a later analysis, TCR-TCR, TCR-HLA and TCR-CMV co-occurrence was scored with hypergeometric tests, and a repertoire-size bias correction was applied to TCR pairs. False discovery rates were estimated in a later analysis by permuting HLA or CMV assignments 20 times. A later analysis grouped co-occurring TCRs with DBSCAN, adding TCRdist sequence similarity when clustering within HLA-allele-positive subsets. Repertoires with fewer than 30,000 or more than 120,000 public chains, plus five repertoires with anomalous nucleotide sharing, were excluded from co-occurrence clustering. TCRdb holds this immuneACCESS table with in-frame rearrangements only. Some clones are missing; in checked studies, unresolved V genes explain under half, and the rest has no known cause. V and J calls and clone size follow that table, whereas D and trimming were derived from the DNA. Here the sample has around 68,000 clones; roughly 70% occur a single time. Around 9.9% of the sample belongs to the ten largest clones.

General conclusions and limits of the study: Some IMGT-functional V segments, including TRBV6-2 and TRBV6-3, could not be told apart with the 87-base-pair reads, so those segments were excluded. According to a later analysis, TCR association rates differed among HLA loci, with DRB1 alleles showing the most associated TCRs and HLA-C alleles showing the fewest. Broadly in line with IMGT annotations, most TCR beta V segments showed up in productive rearrangements about 87% or about 30% of the time in an earlier analysis of 450 to 600 of the donors. A later analysis reported that several top co-occurrence clusters appeared linked to parvovirus B19, influenza, CMV and Epstein-Barr virus. The presence/absence analyses assumed that sequencing depth was roughly uniform across donors, and that assumption may not be true. Because HLA typing was unavailable for some donors at each locus, only the typed subset was used in association tests. Because counts were too low, seventeen rarely observed V segments, including chromosome 9 orphons, were excluded from the earlier analysis of a few hundred of the donors. According to a later genetic analysis, donors in an Asian-associated ancestry cluster had fewer N-insertions in productive TCRs than the approximately 700-donor mean. Assigning TCR associations to individual alleles was difficult when HLA alleles, especially DR and DQ, strongly co-occurred. CMV serostatus was the only immune exposure information available for the cohort. A group of highly shared sequence variants was considered likely to be a technical artifact of the sequencing pipeline. According to a later analysis, most CMV-associated TCR beta chains appeared to be HLA-restricted, and the HLA associations seemed to be driven largely by CMV exposure. A later analysis found that HLA-associated TCR beta chains were more clonally expanded and had lower generation probabilities than equally common non-associated chains. Only TCR beta chains were sequenced in this cohort, and the absence of alpha or paired-chain data limited detectable features. The study gave a list of some 150 TCR beta chains associated with cytomegalovirus. Linkage disequilibrium might explain the correlated functional status among segregating V segments, but an unknown experimental factor could not be excluded. Specific HLA alleles were associated with 15,000 to 20,000 TCR beta sequences at a false discovery rate of 0.05 in a later analysis. A further reported finding was that TCR beta sequences accurately predicted the HLA-A and HLA-B alleles for most subjects in the first cohort. Three of the identified cytomegalovirus-associated TCR beta chains were confirmed in vitro to be specific for cytomegalovirus antigens. It was suggested by the authors that the approach could potentially be generalized to other disease states and immunological phenotypes. Cytomegalovirus status was reported to be diagnosed by the classifier with high specificity and sensitivity in both the original and validation cohorts. A later genetic analysis associated a missense DCLRE1C variant with V-gene and J-gene trimming of TCR beta chains, and an independent cohort replicated the association. Across donors, most TCR sequences were observed very rarely, whereas some public TCRs were present in many individuals.

In the case of this clone: Its recognized antigen is unknown. No qualities accompany the bases; no much larger clone lies one base away.

Input material: PBMCs. This chain is built from TRBV7-8 and TRBJ1-5; TRBD1 matches 9 bases in the middle. The receptor's source is a woman in her 30s in good health and CMV-seronegative. The CDR3 loop reads CASSLVGTGNQPQHF. The nucleotide sequence reads TGTGCCAGCAGCCTCGTCGGGACAGGGAATCAGCCCCAGCATTTT.